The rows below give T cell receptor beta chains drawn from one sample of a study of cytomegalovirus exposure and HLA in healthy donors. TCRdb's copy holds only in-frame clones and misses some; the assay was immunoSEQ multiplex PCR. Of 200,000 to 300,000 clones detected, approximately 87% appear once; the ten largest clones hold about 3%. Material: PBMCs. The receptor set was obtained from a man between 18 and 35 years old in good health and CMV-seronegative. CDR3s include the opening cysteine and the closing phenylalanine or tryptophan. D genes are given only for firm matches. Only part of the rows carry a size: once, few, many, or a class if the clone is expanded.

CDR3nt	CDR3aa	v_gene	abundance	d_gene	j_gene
TGTGCCAGCAGCTGGGCGGGTAGCGAAGAGACCCAGTACTTC	CASSWAGSEETQYF	TRBV5-6	-	-	TRBJ2-5
TGCGCCAGCAGCCAAGTTTTAGCGCTCACAGATACGCAGTATTTT	CASSQVLALTDTQYF	TRBV4-3	-	-	TRBJ2-3
TGCGCCAGCAGCTACGTTAGCGGGAGGGCCTTCTACGAGCAGTACTTC	CASSYVSGRAFYEQYF	TRBV5-1	-	TRBD2	TRBJ2-7
TGCAGCGCGTTCACAGGGGGGTTTGATGAAAAACTGTTTTTT	CSAFTGGFDEKLFF	TRBV29-1	-	TRBD1	TRBJ1-4
TGCGCCAGCAGCTTGGTAGCGGGAGAGTCCTACAATGAGCAGTTCTTC	CASSLVAGESYNEQFF	TRBV5-1	-	TRBD2	TRBJ2-1
TGCGCCAGCAGCTTGTCAGGGGGTACTGAAGCTTTCTTT	CASSLSGGTEAFF	TRBV5-1	-	TRBD1	TRBJ1-1
TGTGCCAGCAGTCGGGACAGCTATTATAGCAATCAGCCCCAGCATTTT	CASSRDSYYSNQPQHF	TRBV27	-	TRBD1	TRBJ1-5
TGCGCCAGCAGCTTGGGTTCAGGGGTGGGAAAAAACATTCAGTACTTC	CASSLGSGVGKNIQYF	TRBV5-1	-	-	TRBJ2-4
TGTGCCAGCAGCTTAGGACAGGCGGGCGGGGAGCTGTTTTTT	CASSLGQAGGELFF	TRBV7-2	-	-	TRBJ2-2
TGTGCCACCTCAGGGACAGGAAATCAGCCCCAGCATTTT	CATSGTGNQPQHF	TRBV28	-	TRBD1	TRBJ1-5
TGCGCCAGCAGCCAAGATCGACTAGCTTCCGGGGAGCTGTTTTTT	CASSQDRLASGELFF	TRBV4-3	-	TRBD2	TRBJ2-2
TGTGCCAGCAGTTACTCAGAGGGTGCCTATGGCTACACCTTC	CASSYSEGAYGYTF	TRBV6-5	-	-	TRBJ1-2
TGTGCCAGCAGTTTTGCGGGGGGCAGCAATGAGCAGTTCTTC	CASSFAGGSNEQFF	TRBV28	-	TRBD2	TRBJ2-1
TGTGCCAGCAGTGACTTATTACAGGGGTTTGAAGCTTTCTTT	CASSDLLQGFEAFF	TRBV2	few	TRBD1	TRBJ1-1
TGTGCCAGTAGTAGCCCAGGGTTCGGGGAGCTGTTTTTT	CASSSPGFGELFF	TRBV19	-	-	TRBJ2-2
TGCGCCAGCAGCTTGGACCCCGGGACAGGAGGCTACAATGAGCAGTTCTTC	CASSLDPGTGGYNEQFF	TRBV5-1	-	TRBD1	TRBJ2-1
TGTGCCAGCAGTCCGCGGACAGGGGCGGTCTCGGAAGCTTTCTTT	CASSPRTGAVSEAFF	TRBV28	-	TRBD1	TRBJ1-1
TGTGCCAGCAGCCAACTCGCCGCGGGTGATGCCTACAATGAGCAGTTCTTC	CASSQLAAGDAYNEQFF	TRBV14	-	-	TRBJ2-1
TGTGCCAGCAGCGCCAGAAGACAGGTGTGGAATCAGCCCCAGCATTTT	CASSARRQVWNQPQHF	TRBV7-2	-	-	TRBJ1-5
TGTGCCAGCTCACCTCAACCTATCGGGGCTGGGGCCAACGTCCTGACTTTC	CASSPQPIGAGANVLTF	TRBV18	-	-	TRBJ2-6
TGTGCCAGCAGCACCGGGAGTAATGAAAAACTGTTTTTT	CASSTGSNEKLFF	TRBV28	few	-	TRBJ1-4
TGTGCCAGCAGCTACGGACTAGCGGGGGCAGACTACGAGCAGTACTTC	CASSYGLAGADYEQYF	TRBV11-2	-	TRBD2	TRBJ2-7
TGTGCCAGCAACCCAGGGATTAACACCGGGGAGCTGTTTTTT	CASNPGINTGELFF	TRBV6-1	few	-	TRBJ2-2
TGTGCCAGTAGTATCCCTCCTACAGGGCCCCATCAGCCCCAGCATTTT	CASSIPPTGPHQPQHF	TRBV19	-	-	TRBJ1-5
TGCAGCGTTCGGGGGGGGCCTTCCTACGAGCAGTACTTC	CSVRGGPSYEQYF	TRBV29-1	-	TRBD2	TRBJ2-7
TGTGCCAGCAATGACAGGGGGCGCGGAACTAATGAAAAACTGTTTTTT	CASNDRGRGTNEKLFF	TRBV2	-	TRBD1	TRBJ1-4
TGTGCCAGCAGTCCCGCCACTAGCGGGAGTATCTATGAGCAGTTCTTC	CASSPATSGSIYEQFF	TRBV27	-	TRBD2	TRBJ2-1
TGCAGTGCTCCAACAGGAGATACGCAGTATTTT	CSAPTGDTQYF	TRBV20-1	-	-	TRBJ2-3
TGCGCCAGCAGCCAAGATCGTACTTCCTATGGCTACACCTTC	CASSQDRTSYGYTF	TRBV4-3	-	-	TRBJ1-2
TGTGCCAGCAGTGACAAGGGCGGGGCGGAAGATACGCAGTATTTT	CASSDKGGAEDTQYF	TRBV6-4	many	-	TRBJ2-3
TGTGCCAGCAGCGTAGGTGGTAGCGGGAGGGAGCAGTACTTC	CASSVGGSGREQYF	TRBV9	once	TRBD2	TRBJ2-7
TGTGCCATCTCAGGGGCTGCGGGCTACGAGCAGTACTTC	CAISGAAGYEQYF	TRBV10-3	once	-	TRBJ2-7